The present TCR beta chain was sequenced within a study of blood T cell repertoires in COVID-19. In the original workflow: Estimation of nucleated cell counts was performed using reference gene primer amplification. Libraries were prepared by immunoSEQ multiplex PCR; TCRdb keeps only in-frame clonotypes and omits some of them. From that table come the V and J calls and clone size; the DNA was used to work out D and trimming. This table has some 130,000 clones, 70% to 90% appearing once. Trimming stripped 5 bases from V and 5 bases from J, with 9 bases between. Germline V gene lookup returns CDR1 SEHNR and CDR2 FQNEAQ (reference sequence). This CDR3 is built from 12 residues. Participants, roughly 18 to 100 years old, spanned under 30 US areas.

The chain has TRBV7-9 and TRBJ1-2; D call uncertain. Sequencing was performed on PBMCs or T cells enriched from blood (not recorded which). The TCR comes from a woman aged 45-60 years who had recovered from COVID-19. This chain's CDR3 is CASSLGDYGYTF. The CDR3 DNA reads TGTGCCAGCAGCCTAGGAGATTATGGCTACACCTTC.